This is a list of T cell receptor beta chains from one sample in a study of human T cells and chemical hapten exposure. TCRdb analysed the RACE reads with MiXCR anew, one entry per CDR3 protein. Seen here are about 55,000 distinct CDR3 sequences, 8.5% to 10% observed once, and the top ten hold around 1.6%. The sample here was whole blood, taken in connection with sensitization to the hapten diphenylcyclopropenone (DPC). These receptors were collected from a woman in her forties or fifties with alopecia areata. Some clones in this sample may be carry-over from other donors' samples. CDR3s include the opening cysteine and the closing phenylalanine or tryptophan. D genes are given only for firm matches. Clone size is stated in some rows and not others, as once, few, many or a class when expanded.

>.|.|TRBJ1-3|15|TRBV3-1
CASSQGDSSGNTIYF
TGTGCCAGCAGCCAAGGTGATAGCTCTGGAAACACCATATATTTT
>few|.|TRBJ1-5|13|TRBV6-5
CASSYIANQPQHF
TGTGCCAGCAGTTACATCGCCAATCAGCCCCAGCATTTT
>.|.|TRBJ1-1|12|TRBV29-1
CSVERGITEAFF
TGCAGCGTTGAAAGGGGTATCACTGAAGCTTTCTTT
>few|.|TRBJ1-3|13|TRBV18
CASSPMIGNTIYF
TGTGCCAGCTCACCGATGATCGGAAACACCATATATTTT
>once|.|TRBJ2-3|14|TRBV6-5
CASVSQHHTDTQYF
TGTGCCAGCGTGAGCCAGCATCACACAGATACGCAGTATTTT
>many|.|TRBJ1-1|14|TRBV6-2/TRBV6-3
CASSSSSMNTEAFF
TGTGCCAGCAGTTCCTCCTCCATGAACACTGAAGCTTTCTTT
>few|TRBD2|TRBJ2-7|10|TRBV2
CASSEVAGYF
TGTGCCAGCAGTGAAGTAGCGGGGTACTTC
>few|TRBD2|TRBJ2-7|15|TRBV7-2
CASSQTSGGAYEQYF
TGTGCCAGCAGCCAGACTAGCGGGGGTGCGTACGAGCAGTACTTC
>.|.|TRBJ1-1|16|TRBV18
CASSLGANRQNTEAFF
TGTGCCAGCTCACTTGGAGCCAACCGACAGAACACTGAAGCTTTCTTT
>many|TRBD2|TRBJ2-7|12|TRBV20-1
CSAPGLTYEQYF
TGCAGTGCCCCGGGACTAACCTACGAGCAGTACTTC
>many|TRBD1|TRBJ1-1|18|TRBV12-3/TRBV12-4
CASSPGQGVYNAVTEAFF
TGTGCCAGCAGTCCTGGACAGGGGGTCTACAACGCGGTCACTGAAGCTTTCTTT
>many|.|TRBJ1-2|15|TRBV4-1
CASSQDLDSFYGYTF
TGCGCCAGCAGCCAAGATCTCGACAGTTTCTATGGCTACACCTTC
>many|TRBD1|TRBJ1-1|14|TRBV10-2
CASSEQGGGTEAFF
TGCGCCAGCAGTGAACAGGGGGGAGGCACTGAAGCTTTCTTT
>many|.|TRBJ1-2|18|TRBV3-1
CASSLKAPDRIRNYGYTF
TGTGCCAGCAGCCTAAAAGCACCCGACAGGATTCGCAACTATGGCTACACCTTC
>.|.|TRBJ1-2|13|TRBV18
CASSRSQDYGYTF
TGTGCCAGCTCACGTTCCCAGGACTATGGCTACACCTTC
>many|TRBD1|TRBJ1-5|15|TRBV18
CASSPGSGGGQPQHF
TGTGCCAGCTCACCGGGTTCAGGGGGAGGTCAGCCCCAGCATTTT
>many|.|TRBJ2-2|13|TRBV6-2/TRBV6-3
CASVQGFAGELFF
TGTGCCAGCGTCCAGGGCTTCGCCGGGGAGCTGTTTTTT
>.|.|TRBJ2-5|15|TRBV28
CASSLLGLVGETQYF
TGTGCCAGCAGTTTGCTCGGGCTGGTCGGGGAGACCCAGTACTTC
>.|.|TRBJ2-1|15|TRBV20-1
CSASEARVFYNEQFF
TGCAGTGCTAGCGAGGCCAGGGTCTTCTACAATGAGCAGTTCTTC
>.|TRBD2|TRBJ2-3|16|TRBV7-2
CASSRGGLARTDTQYF
TGTGCCAGCAGCCGCGGGGGACTAGCTAGGACAGATACGCAGTATTTT
>many|.|TRBJ1-1|13|TRBV20-1
CSAGRNMNTEAFF
TGCAGTGCGGGAAGGAATATGAACACTGAAGCTTTCTTT
>few|.|TRBJ1-1|14|TRBV28
CASSPPTGNTEAFF
TGTGCCAGCAGTCCCCCGACAGGGAACACTGAAGCTTTCTTT
>.|.|TRBJ2-7|14|TRBV11-2
CASSLNAASREQYF
TGTGCCAGCAGCTTAAACGCCGCTTCCCGGGAGCAGTACTTC
>.|.|TRBJ1-1|16|TRBV6-5
CASRLGRGMMNTEAFF
TGTGCCAGCAGACTAGGCCGTGGTATGATGAACACTGAAGCTTTCTTT
>.|.|TRBJ2-1|12|TRBV5-1
CASSLAYNEQFF
TGCGCCAGCAGCCTCGCCTACAATGAGCAGTTCTTC
>.|.|TRBJ2-1|15|TRBV9
CASTQGGGMNNEQFF
TGTGCCAGCACCCAAGGGGGGGGCATGAACAATGAGCAGTTCTTC
>few|.|TRBJ1-2|13|TRBV29-1
CSVETTPNYGYTF
TGCAGCGTTGAAACTACGCCTAACTATGGCTACACCTTC
>.|TRBD2|TRBJ2-7|13|TRBV28
CASRIAGPYEQYF
TGTGCCAGCCGAATAGCGGGGCCCTACGAGCAGTACTTC
>few|TRBD1|TRBJ1-4|14|TRBV7-9
CASTLDRGDEKLFF
TGTGCCAGCACCTTGGACAGGGGGGATGAAAAACTGTTTTTT
>.|.|TRBJ2-3|13|TRBV5-8
CASRYPAADTQYF
TGTGCCAGCAGATACCCGGCCGCAGATACGCAGTATTTT
>many|.|TRBJ1-2|14|TRBV20-1
CSARDPRGNYGYTF
TGCAGTGCTAGAGATCCCAGAGGGAACTATGGCTACACCTTC
>many|TRBD1|TRBJ1-5|15|TRBV7-8
CASGPGQDVGQPQHF
TGTGCCAGCGGTCCGGGACAGGATGTAGGTCAGCCCCAGCATTTT
>.|.|TRBJ2-1|14|TRBV21-1
CANLRGTPRDEQFF
TGTGCCAACCTCAGGGGGACACCTCGAGATGAGCAGTTCTTC
>few|.|TRBJ1-5|15|TRBV20-1
CSARTGRQKNQPQHF
TGCAGTGCTAGAACGGGGCGACAGAAAAATCAGCCCCAGCATTTT
>.|.|TRBJ2-7|16|TRBV6-5
CASSYSITRGFYEQYF
TGTGCCAGCAGTTACTCGATCACGCGAGGGTTCTACGAGCAGTACTTC
>few|TRBD2|TRBJ2-1|15|TRBV29-1
CSAGLAGRPYNEQFF
TGCAGCGCAGGACTAGCGGGAAGACCCTACAATGAGCAGTTCTTC
>.|TRBD2|TRBJ2-5|14|TRBV10-3
CAISSGGTQETQYF
TGTGCCATCAGCTCCGGGGGGACTCAAGAGACCCAGTACTTC
>.|.|TRBJ1-1|13|TRBV9
CASGLRGGTEAFF
TGTGCCTCTGGACTACGGGGGGGCACTGAAGCTTTCTTT
>few|.|TRBJ1-1|14|TRBV29-1
CSVTFGISNTEAFF
TGCAGCGTCACTTTCGGTATTTCGAACACTGAAGCTTTCTTT
>many|.|TRBJ1-1|15|TRBV5-5
CASSPGLGVGTEAFF
TGTGCCAGCAGCCCCGGGTTAGGGGTGGGCACTGAAGCTTTCTTT
>few|TRBD1|TRBJ2-4|16|TRBV28
CASSSAAGTGGDIQYF
TGTGCCAGCAGTTCGGCCGCCGGGACAGGGGGAGACATTCAGTACTTC
>many|.|TRBJ1-1|15|TRBV10-2
CASSDEEAPDTEAFF
TGCGCCAGCAGTGATGAGGAGGCCCCGGACACTGAAGCTTTCTTT
>many|.|TRBJ1-1|17|TRBV27
CASSLNYLNGMGTEAFF
TGTGCCAGCAGTTTAAATTACCTGAACGGCATGGGGACTGAAGCTTTCTTT
>few|TRBD2|TRBJ2-7|15|TRBV6-6
CASSYISGGTYEQYF
TGTGCCAGCAGTTACATCAGCGGGGGGACCTACGAGCAGTACTTC
>many|.|TRBJ2-3|15|TRBV7-6
CASSYVSLSTDTQYF
TGTGCCAGCAGCTACGTCTCATTAAGCACAGATACGCAGTATTTT
>.|.|TRBJ2-2|12|TRBV29-1
CSAGRNTGELFF
TGCAGCGCGGGTCGAAACACCGGGGAGCTGTTTTTT
>few|.|TRBJ2-3|14|TRBV29-1
CSVDRGDSTDTQYF
TGCAGCGTTGACCGCGGGGATAGCACAGATACGCAGTATTTT
>.|.|TRBJ2-7|17|TRBV18
CASSPDSSRVHTGEQYF
TGTGCCAGCTCACCGGACAGTTCTAGGGTCCATACGGGCGAGCAGTACTTC
>few|.|TRBJ1-5|15|TRBV20-1
CSASLPGLSNQPQHF
TGCAGTGCTAGTCTCCCTGGGCTTAGCAATCAGCCCCAGCATTTT
>few|TRBD2|TRBJ2-2|13|TRBV7-2
CASSWGLHKELFF
TGTGCCAGCAGCTGGGGACTACATAAGGAGCTGTTTTTT
>few|.|TRBJ2-1|15|TRBV5-1
CASSPVFGEDNEQFF
TGCGCCAGCAGCCCGGTTTTTGGGGAGGACAATGAGCAGTTCTTC
>.|.|TRBJ1-4|14|TRBV7-9
CASSSRDGGEKLFF
TGTGCCAGCAGCTCCAGGGACGGTGGCGAAAAACTGTTTTTT
>.|.|TRBJ2-1|13|TRBV11-3
CASSLDLGNEQFF
TGTGCCAGCAGCTTAGATCTTGGCAATGAGCAGTTCTTC